The present TCR beta chain was sequenced within a study of blood T cell repertoires in COVID-19. Sequencing was performed with immunoSEQ multiplex PCR; in TCRdb, only in-frame clones are kept and a portion is missing. The repertoire holds roughly 240,000 clones, with about 87% as singletons. This CDR3 is 14 amino acids long. V gave up 3 bases and J gave up 3 bases; unmatched junction bases: 6. CDR1 and CDR2 from the germline V gene are SGHNT and YYREEE (reference sequence). The sequence was obtained from a woman aged 40 to 50 with acute COVID-19. The sample comprised PBMCs or T cells enriched from blood (not recorded which). The J gene is TRBJ2-7, the V gene TRBV5-4; 7 bases agree with TRBD1. The chain's CDR3 is CASSSGTALYEQYF. In DNA form, the CDR3 reads TGTGCCAGCAGCTCCGGGACAGCCCTCTACGAGCAGTACTTC.